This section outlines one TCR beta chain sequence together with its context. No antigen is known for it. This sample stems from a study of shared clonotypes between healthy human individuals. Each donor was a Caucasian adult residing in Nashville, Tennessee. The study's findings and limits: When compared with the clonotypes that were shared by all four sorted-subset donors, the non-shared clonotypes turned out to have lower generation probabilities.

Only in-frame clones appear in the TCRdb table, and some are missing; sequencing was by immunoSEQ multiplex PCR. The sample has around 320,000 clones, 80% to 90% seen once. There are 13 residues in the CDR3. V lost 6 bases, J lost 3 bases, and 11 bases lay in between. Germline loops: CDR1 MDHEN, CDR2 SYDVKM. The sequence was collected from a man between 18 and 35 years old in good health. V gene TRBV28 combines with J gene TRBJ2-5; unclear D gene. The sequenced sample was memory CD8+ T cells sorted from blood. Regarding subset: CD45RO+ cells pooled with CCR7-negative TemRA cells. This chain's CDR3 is CASSQMWEETQYF. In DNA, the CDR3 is TGTGCCAGCAGCCAAATGTGGGAAGAGACCCAGTACTTC.